The 16 T cell receptor beta chains presented below share a single source sample, sequenced in a study of graft-versus-host responses after intestinal transplantation. These receptors are not linked to any known antigen. Clones were read by immunoSEQ multiplex PCR, and TCRdb kept only the in-frame ones, dropping some. Among around 110,000 clones, approximately 88% were seen once, and the ten largest hold roughly 0.64%. The sequencing used unstimulated CD4+ T cells sorted from spleen or lymph node cells, collected before transplant. These receptors originate from a human donor who was the organ donor for an intestinal transplant.

The chain uses TRBV27 and TRBJ2-7; D uncertain. The V and J ends lost 7 bases and 3 bases respectively, with 7 bases between them. This CDR3 has 11 amino acids. Germline assignment: CDR1 MNHEY and CDR2 SMNVEV (reference sequence). The CDR3 DNA follows: TGTGCCAGCAAAAAAAACTACGAGCAGTACTTC. Its translation: CASKKNYEQYF.

The chain couples TRBV6-1 to TRBJ1-2, with D perhaps TRBD1 (5 bases). CDR1 and CDR2 (germline): MNHNS, SASEGT. Trimming cost V 2 bases and J 5 bases, with 6 bases left between them. CDR3 size: 12 residues. CDR3 sequence: CASSERQYGYTF. The CDR3 DNA reads as TGTGCCAGCAGTGAAAGACAGTATGGCTACACCTTC.

The V gene is TRBV1, the J gene TRBJ2-6. TRBV1 is given as a pseudogene. The length of the CDR3 is 18 residues. CDR3 coding DNA: TGCACCAGCAGACAAAAAGGTTTGTGCACAAGTCGGGCCAACGTCCTGACTTTC. As protein: CTSRQKGLCTSRANVLTF.

The chain is built from TRBV6-6 and TRBJ1-2, with TRBD1 as a possible D gene (6 bases). The V gene lost 5 bases and the J gene lost 8 bases, with 18 bases spanning the gap. Germline values: CDR1 MNHNY, CDR2 SVGAGI (reference sequence). This CDR3 has 14 amino acids. CDR3 loop: CASSTPRGREGYTF. CDR3 DNA sequence: TGTGCCAGCAGTACGCCCAGGGGCAGGGAGGGCTACACCTTC.

The chain links TRBV6-1 to TRBJ1-4; unclear D gene. Looked up from germline, CDR1 is MNHNS and CDR2 is SASEGT. The CDR3 contains 13 residues. The V end lost 10 bases, the J end lost 6 bases, and 15 bases lay between the germline ends. The CDR3, as DNA: TGTGCCACCTTTGGTTCCTCCGATGAAAAACTGTTTTTT. This gives the protein CATFGSSDEKLFF.

CDR3 loop: CASSSTDTQYF. The CDR3, as DNA: TGTGCCAGCAGCTCCACAGATACGCAGTATTTT. The rearrangement uses TRBV7-9 and TRBJ2-3; D gene ambiguous. Deletions cut 4 bases from V and 2 bases from J, with 1 base between. Germline-derived CDR1 and CDR2 are SEHNR and FQNEAQ (reference sequence). CDR3 length: 11 amino acids.

The V gene is TRBV2, the J gene TRBJ2-7, with TRBD1 identical over 7 bases. CDR3 length: 13 amino acids. Germline lookup yields CDR1 SNHLY and CDR2 FYNNEI. V lost 5 bases, J lost 1 base, and 2 bases stayed unmatched. CDR3 residues: CASSPGQSYEQYF. Here the CDR3 DNA reads TGTGCCAGCAGTCCGGGACAGTCCTACGAGCAGTACTTC.

V usage is TRBV18 and J usage is TRBJ2-7; D is uncertain. Per the germline V gene, CDR1 is KGHSH and CDR2 is LQKENI. The CDR3 runs to 13 residues. The ends were cut back, 6 bases at V and 7 bases at J, with 16 bases in the middle. CDR3 coding DNA: TGTGCCAGCTCGTCTGACCGGCTGGGGGAGCAGTACTTC. It specifies CASSSDRLGEQYF.

This clone appeared a single time. The rearrangement uses TRBV6-5 and TRBJ1-6; 7 bases map to TRBD1. CDR3 length equals 15 residues. The germline CDR1 and CDR2 sequences are MNHEY and SVGAGI. J gave up 13 bases and V 0 bases, and 9 bases lay outside the gene matches. CDR3 in DNA: TGTGCCAGCAGTTACTCGGGCCTGGCAGGGGGTCCCCTCCACTTT. It is translated as CASSYSGLAGGPLHF.

This chain links TRBV5-1 with TRBJ1-2; 7 nucleotides agree with TRBD1. The CDR3 loop spans 15 amino acids. The ends lost 0 bases at V and 4 bases at J; junction bases unmatched: 6. The germline CDR1 and CDR2 sequences are SGHRS and YFSETQ. The CDR3 is CASSLVSDRTYGYTF. Written as DNA, the CDR3 is TGCGCCAGCAGCTTGGTATCGGACAGGACCTATGGCTACACCTTC.

This clone was found a few times. The chain employs TRBV15 and TRBJ2-2; D is perhaps TRBD2 (5 bases). This CDR3 comprises 17 residues. The V end lost 0 bases, the J end lost 1 base, and 12 bases lay between the germline ends. CDR1 is LNHNV and CDR2 is YYDKDF in the germline V gene (reference sequence). For the CDR3, the DNA is TGTGCCACCAGCAGAGATCTGATAGCGCTGAACACCGGGGAGCTGTTTTTT. It codes for CATSRDLIALNTGELFF.

The V call is TRBV11-2, the J call TRBJ2-5; D possibly corresponds to TRBD2 (6 bases). Germline loops: CDR1 SGHAT, CDR2 FQNNGV. This CDR3 contains 16 residues. The V end was cut by 2 bases, the J end by 7 bases, with 20 bases between. CDR3 coding DNA: TGTGCCAGCAGCTTACCTCCGGCTAGCGCGTCCGCGACCCAGTACTTC. This encodes CASSLPPASASATQYF.

V and J are TRBV7-3 and TRBJ2-3, with 9 bases lining up with TRBD2. The germline V gene has CDR1 SGHTA and CDR2 FQGTGA. V shed 2 bases and J 1 base; nucleotides not matched to a gene: 1. This CDR3 contains 15 residues. The CDR3 DNA reads TGTGCCAGCAGCTTATTAGCGGGAGGCACAGATACGCAGTATTTT. This encodes CASSLLAGGTDTQYF.

The chain employs TRBV27 and TRBJ1-4, with unresolved D. Germline CDR1 MNHEY, CDR2 SMNVEV (reference sequence). This CDR3 contains 16 residues. The ends were cut back, 0 bases at V and 3 bases at J, with 11 bases in the middle. The CDR3 bases are TGTGCCAGCAGTTTATCCAGTGTGGCCTCTAATGAAAAACTGTTTTTT. This sequence encodes CASSLSSVASNEKLFF.

The chain joins TRBV6-1 to TRBJ1-5; no reliable D call. V was cut by 1 base and J by 4 bases, with 8 bases left in between. The CDR3 consists of 14 residues. Looked up from germline, CDR1 is MNHNS and CDR2 is SASEGT. CDR3 coding DNA: TGTGCCAGCAGTGAAGTCTGGGAGAATCAGCCCCAGCATTTT. It specifies CASSEVWENQPQHF.

The genes are TRBV5-6 and TRBJ1-5, with 8 nucleotides matching TRBD1. Germline CDR1 SGHDT, CDR2 YYEEEE. The CDR3 runs 16 residues. V lost 1 base and J lost 3; bases outside the gene matches: 6. The CDR3 spells CASSLRGQAINQPQHF. Written as DNA, the CDR3 is TGTGCCAGCAGCTTGAGGGGACAGGCGATCAATCAGCCCCAGCATTTT.